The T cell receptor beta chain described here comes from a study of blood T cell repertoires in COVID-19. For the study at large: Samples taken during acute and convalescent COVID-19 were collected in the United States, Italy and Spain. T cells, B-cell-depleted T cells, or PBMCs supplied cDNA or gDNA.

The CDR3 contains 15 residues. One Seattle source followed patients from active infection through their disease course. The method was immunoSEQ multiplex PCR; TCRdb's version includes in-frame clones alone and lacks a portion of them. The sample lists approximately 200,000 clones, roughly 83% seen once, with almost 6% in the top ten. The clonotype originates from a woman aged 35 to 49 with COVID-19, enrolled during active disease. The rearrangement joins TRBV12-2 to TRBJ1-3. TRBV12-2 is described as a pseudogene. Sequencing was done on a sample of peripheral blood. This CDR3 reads CASRSRGGRGNTIYF. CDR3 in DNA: TGTGCAAGTCGCTCCCGGGGGGGGCGCGGAAACACCATATATTTT.